What follows is one T cell receptor (beta chain) and its context. This table comes from immunoSEQ multiplex PCR, and its TCRdb copy is limited to in-frame clones, with some not included. The repertoire holds 25,000 to 35,000 clones, with 65% to 90% as singletons. The entry originates in a study of OX40 agonist ivuxolimab in advanced cancers. Study-level background: Every patient in dose escalation had hepatocellular carcinoma, melanoma, renal cell or head and neck cancer. Aged about 20 to 85 with a mean of around 60 years, they were about 80% male.

The CDR3 is made up of 15 amino acids. Between the trimmed V and J ends, which lost 3 bases and 2 bases, there was a span of 13 bases. Germline V gives CDR1 LNHDA, CDR2 SQIVND (reference sequence). The specimen comprised CD4+ or CD8+ T cells sorted from blood, sampled in a trial of the OX40 agonist ivuxolimab. The clonotype comes from an adult with an advanced solid tumor such as melanoma, head and neck, liver or kidney cancer. The gene calls are TRBV19 and TRBJ2-5; the D gene could be TRBD1 or TRBD2 (6 bases each). CDR3 amino acids: CASSMGGDGQETQYF. The CDR3 DNA follows: TGTGCCAGTAGTATGGGGGGCGATGGTCAAGAGACCCAGTACTTC.